This T cell receptor (beta chain) is drawn from a study of T cells in Graves' hyperthyroidism and ophthalmopathy. The TCR beta CDR3 regions underwent amplification using RNA transcripts as the source. TCR CDR3 underwent first-round RT-PCR with the HTBI primer set. TCRdb called the multiplex PCR reads again in MiXCR, with one record for every CDR3 protein. Among over 250,000 distinct CDR3 sequences listed, approximately 15% were seen once. The authors obtained PBMCs from around 11 ml of fresh peripheral blood. Regarding the study as a whole: In the blood, most expanded thyroid clonotypes above 0.001 appeared as well.

The length of the CDR3 is 12 residues. Germline V gene data show CDR1 as GTSNPN and CDR2 as SVGIG (reference sequence). The ends were cut back, 5 bases at V and 1 base at J, with 7 bases in the middle. In its sample, this clonotype was seen a few times. Its antigen remains unknown. The TCR comes from a woman aged 55-69 years with Graves' ophthalmopathy. This chain uses TRBV30 with TRBJ2-3; D is unclear. The sequenced material came from blood. CDR3 amino acids: CAWGPGTDTQYF. CDR3 sequence (DNA): TGTGCCTGGGGACCGGGCACAGATACGCAGTATTTT.